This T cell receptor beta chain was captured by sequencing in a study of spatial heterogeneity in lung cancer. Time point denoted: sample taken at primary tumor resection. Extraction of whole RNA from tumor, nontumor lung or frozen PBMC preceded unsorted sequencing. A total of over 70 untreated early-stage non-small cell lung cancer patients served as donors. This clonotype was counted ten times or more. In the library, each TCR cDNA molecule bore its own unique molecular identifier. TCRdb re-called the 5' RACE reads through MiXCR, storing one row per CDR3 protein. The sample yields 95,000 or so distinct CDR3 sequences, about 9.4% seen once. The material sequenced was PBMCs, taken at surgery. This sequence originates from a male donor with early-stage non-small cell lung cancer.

The CDR3 nucleotides are TGTGCCAGCAGCTCGGGACCCTGGGATGAGCAGTTCTTC. Its protein is CASSSGPWDEQFF. The chain carries TRBV7-8 and TRBJ2-1, with D perhaps matching TRBD1 or TRBD2 (5 bases each). Deletions cut 4 bases from V and 8 bases from J, with 12 bases between. The germline V gene has CDR1 SGHVS and CDR2 FQNEAQ. The CDR3 totals 13 residues.